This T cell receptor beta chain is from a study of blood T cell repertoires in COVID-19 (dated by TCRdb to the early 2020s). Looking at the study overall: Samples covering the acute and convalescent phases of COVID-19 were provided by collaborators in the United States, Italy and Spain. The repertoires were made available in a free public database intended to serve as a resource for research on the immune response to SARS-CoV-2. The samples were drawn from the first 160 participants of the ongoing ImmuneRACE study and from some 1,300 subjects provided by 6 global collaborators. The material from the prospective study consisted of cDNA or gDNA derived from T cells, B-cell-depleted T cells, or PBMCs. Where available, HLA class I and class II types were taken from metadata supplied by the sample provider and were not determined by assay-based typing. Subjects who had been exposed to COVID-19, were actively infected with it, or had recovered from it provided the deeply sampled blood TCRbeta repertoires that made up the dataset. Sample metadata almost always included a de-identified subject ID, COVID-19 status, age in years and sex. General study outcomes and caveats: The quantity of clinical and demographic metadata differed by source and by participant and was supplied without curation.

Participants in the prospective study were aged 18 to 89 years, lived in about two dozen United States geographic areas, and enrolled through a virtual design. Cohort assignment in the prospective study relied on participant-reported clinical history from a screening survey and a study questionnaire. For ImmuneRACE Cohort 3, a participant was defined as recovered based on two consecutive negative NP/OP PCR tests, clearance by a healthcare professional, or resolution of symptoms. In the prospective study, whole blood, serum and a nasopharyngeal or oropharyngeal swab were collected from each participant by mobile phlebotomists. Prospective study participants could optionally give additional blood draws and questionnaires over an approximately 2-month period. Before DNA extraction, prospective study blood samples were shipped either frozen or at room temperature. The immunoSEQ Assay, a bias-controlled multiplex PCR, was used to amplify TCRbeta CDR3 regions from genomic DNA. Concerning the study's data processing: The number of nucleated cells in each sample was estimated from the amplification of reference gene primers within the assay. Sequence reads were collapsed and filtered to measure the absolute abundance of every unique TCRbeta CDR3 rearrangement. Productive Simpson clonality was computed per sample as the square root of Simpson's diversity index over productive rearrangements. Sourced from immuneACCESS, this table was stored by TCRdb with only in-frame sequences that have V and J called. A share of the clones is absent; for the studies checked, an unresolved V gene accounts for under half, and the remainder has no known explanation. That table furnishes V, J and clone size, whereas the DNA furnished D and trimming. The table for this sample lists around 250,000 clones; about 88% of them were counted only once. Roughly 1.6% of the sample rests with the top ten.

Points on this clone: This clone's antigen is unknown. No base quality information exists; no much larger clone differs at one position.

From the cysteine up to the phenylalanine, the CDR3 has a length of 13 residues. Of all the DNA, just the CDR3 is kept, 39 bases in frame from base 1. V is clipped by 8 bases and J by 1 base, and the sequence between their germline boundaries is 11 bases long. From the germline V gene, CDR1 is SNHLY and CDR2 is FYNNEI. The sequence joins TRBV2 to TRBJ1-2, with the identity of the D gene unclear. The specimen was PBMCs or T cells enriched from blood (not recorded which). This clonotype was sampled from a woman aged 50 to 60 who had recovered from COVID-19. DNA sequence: TGTGCCAGCCTTTCGCGATTTAACTATGGCTACACCTTC. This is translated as CASLSRFNYGYTF.